These 5 T cell receptor beta chains originate from one sample sequenced in a study of blood T cell repertoires in COVID-19. The repertoire was sequenced with immunoSEQ multiplex PCR; TCRdb's copy has only in-frame clones and lacks some. There are roughly 280,000 clones in the sample; approximately 90% occur only once, and over 4% lies in the top ten. Sample: PBMCs or T cells enriched from blood (not recorded which). The source of these receptors is a woman aged 30 to 39 with acute COVID-19.

The V gene is TRBV25-1, the J gene TRBJ2-1, with 11 positions matching TRBD2. This CDR3 has 15 residues. V shed 8 bases and J 9 bases; nucleotides not matched to a gene: 12. CDR1 is MGHDK, CDR2 SYGVNS, per germline. The CDR3 protein is CASAATSGSLGEQFF. As DNA, the CDR3 is TGTGCCAGCGCTGCCACTAGCGGGAGTTTGGGTGAGCAGTTCTTC.

This clone was detected only a few times. V and J are TRBV19 and TRBJ2-1, with a possible D match to TRBD1 (5 bases). V was cut by 0 bases and J by 12 bases, with 9 bases left in between. The CDR3 is 12 residues long. The germline V gene has CDR1 LNHDA and CDR2 SQIVND (reference sequence). Here the CDR3 reads CASSIERQLQFF. DNA of the CDR3: TGTGCCAGTAGTATAGAAAGACAGCTGCAGTTCTTC.

The rearrangement uses TRBV2 and TRBJ1-1; D not resolved. Germline assignment: CDR1 SNHLY and CDR2 FYNNEI. The length of the CDR3 is 14 residues. V gave up 7 bases and J gave up 2 bases, with 14 bases separating them. The CDR3 region has the DNA TGTGCCAGCAAGGTCGGAGTACAAAACACTGAAGCTTTCTTT. Protein sequence: CASKVGVQNTEAFF.

Here the CDR3 DNA reads TGTGCCAGCAGCACCGAACCTGCGCTAGCGGCAACCTACAATGAGCAGTTCTTC. Its protein is CASSTEPALAATYNEQFF. The chain combines TRBV7-2 with TRBJ2-1, with TRBD2 matching 7 bases. The trim removed 5 bases at V and 2 bases at J, leaving 15 bases unmatched. This CDR3 region has 18 residues. CDR1 is SGHTA and CDR2 is FQGNSA in the germline V gene.

The chain joins TRBV9 to TRBJ1-4; D unclear. Trimming removed 1 base from V and 0 bases from J, with 13 bases in between. This CDR3 has 17 amino acids. Looked up from germline, CDR1 is SGDLS and CDR2 is YYNGEE. CDR3 loop: CASSVLFQVATNEKLFF. The DNA for the CDR3 is TGTGCCAGCAGCGTATTATTTCAGGTGGCAACTAATGAAAAACTGTTTTTT.